A single sample gave rise to the 22 T cell receptor beta chains below, sequenced in a study of a mutant IDH1 vaccine in newly diagnosed glioma. Libraries were prepared by immunoSEQ multiplex PCR; TCRdb keeps only in-frame clonotypes and omits some of them. Among 30,000 to 40,000 clones, 75% to 85% were seen once, and the ten largest hold approximately 9.9%. Described time point: baseline, week 1 (first vaccination visit). Treatment here: pre-vaccination baseline after standard-of-care therapy. The sample here was PBMCs, taken from a glioma patient treated with radiotherapy, temozolomide or both. These receptors came from a man aged 35 to 55 with glioma. Some clones in this sample may be carry-over from other donors' samples.

This chain joins TRBV10-3 and TRBJ2-7, with D uncertain. The CDR3 runs to 15 residues. Trimming shortened V by 3 bases and J by 0 bases, and 12 bases separated the two germline ends. Per the germline V gene, CDR1 is ENHRY and CDR2 is SYGVKD. CDR3 loop: CAISDYLSSSYEQYF. The CDR3 DNA sequence: TGTGCCATCAGTGACTATTTGTCTAGCTCCTACGAGCAGTACTTC.

V and J are TRBV6-1 and TRBJ2-2; 10 bases are a match to TRBD2. CDR3 length: 15 amino acids. The germline gives CDR1 MNHNS, CDR2 SASEGT. Germline trimming cut 6 bases from V and 1 base from J; bases unmatched to any gene: 2. The CDR3, as DNA: TGTGCCAGCAGCTTAGCGGGGGGGAACACCGGGGAGCTGTTTTTT. Its translation: CASSLAGGNTGELFF.

The J gene is TRBJ1-6, the V gene TRBV7-8; D is ambiguous. Germline V lookup: CDR1 SGHVS, CDR2 FQNEAQ. The CDR3 spans 15 residues. Trimming left V 1 base short and J 7 bases short, with 11 bases between. The CDR3 DNA follows: TGTGCCAGCAGCTTAGTTGCAGGAGCCAATTCACCCCTCCACTTT. Protein: CASSLVAGANSPLHF.

The sample holds a few counts of this clone. This sequence joins TRBV19 and TRBJ1-2; 7 bases map to TRBD1. V was clipped by 4 bases and J by 2 bases; unmatched bases: 7. CDR1 is LNHDA and CDR2 is SQIVND in the germline V gene (reference sequence). The CDR3 spans 15 residues. CDR3 sequence reads: CASSKAGGQNYGYTF. DNA for the CDR3: TGTGCCAGTAGTAAGGCAGGGGGTCAGAACTATGGCTACACCTTC.

The CDR3 spells CASSIRPNQPQHF. In DNA, the CDR3 is TGTGCCAGTAGTATAAGACCAAATCAGCCCCAGCATTTT. V is TRBV19 and J is TRBJ1-5; the D is unclear. This CDR3 has 13 residues. V was clipped by 2 bases and J by 4 bases, with 6 bases between them. Germline lookup yields CDR1 LNHDA and CDR2 SQIVND (reference sequence).

J is TRBJ2-7 and V is TRBV28; D remains ambiguous. Germline V gene data show CDR1 as MDHEN and CDR2 as SYDVKM. The V and J ends lost 2 bases and 9 bases respectively, with 11 bases between them. This CDR3 spans 12 amino acids. For the CDR3, the DNA is TGTGCCAGCAGTTTAGTCGAATTTGGGCAGTACTTC. Protein product: CASSLVEFGQYF. Based on the CDR3 plus reference TRBV28 and TRBJ2-7, the full variable domain is DVKVTQSSRYLVKRTGEKVFLECVQDMDHENMFWYRQDPGLGLRLIYFSYDVKMKEKGDIPEGYSVSREKKERFSLILESASTNQTSMYLCASSLVEFGQYFGPGTRLTVT.

The genes are TRBV19 and TRBJ2-6, with D hard to call. V dropped 8 bases and J dropped 0 bases, with 11 bases sitting between them. CDR1 and CDR2 (germline): LNHDA, SQIVND (reference sequence). CDR3 size: 15 residues. The chain's CDR3 is CASQDGNSGANVLTF. The CDR3 region has the DNA TGTGCCAGTCAGGACGGTAACTCTGGGGCCAACGTCCTGACTTTC.

This clone was seen more than once but under ten times. This rearrangement joins TRBV6-1 to TRBJ1-1; D remains ambiguous. Germline lookup yields CDR1 MNHNS and CDR2 SASEGT. V gave up 3 bases and J gave up 0 bases, with 5 bases separating them. This CDR3 has 13 residues. The CDR3 reads CASSEGMNTEAFF. The CDR3 DNA reads TGTGCCAGCAGTGAGGGGATGAACACTGAAGCTTTCTTT.

This rearrangement joins TRBV2 to TRBJ2-1; tentatively, D is TRBD2 (6 bases). From germline, CDR1 is SNHLY and CDR2 FYNNEI. Trimming took 6 bases from V and 6 from J, leaving 12 bases between them. CDR3 length: 13 amino acids. CDR3 nucleotides: TGTGCCAGCAGCCCGGACTACCTCAATGAGCAGTTCTTC. It encodes CASSPDYLNEQFF.

V gene TRBV5-6 combines with J gene TRBJ1-1; 8 nucleotides line up with TRBD1. In germline, CDR1 is SGHDT, CDR2 YYEEEE. After removal of 3 bases from V and 1 base from J, the junction contained 11 bases not matched to a gene. The CDR3 runs 17 residues. CDR3 amino acids: CASSSIERTGPNTEAFF. The DNA for the CDR3 is TGTGCCAGCAGCTCGATCGAAAGGACAGGGCCGAACACTGAAGCTTTCTTT.

The CDR3 spells CASSISSVGDTEAFF. The CDR3 coding sequence is TGTGCCAGTAGTATCTCGTCGGTGGGGGACACTGAAGCTTTCTTT. The chain links TRBV19 to TRBJ1-1, with D possibly matching TRBD1 (5 bases). Germline V gene data show CDR1 as LNHDA and CDR2 as SQIVND (reference sequence). The CDR3 runs to 15 residues. V gave up 3 bases and J gave up 3 bases, with 14 bases separating them.

In this sample, this clone is medium-sized. The chain is built from TRBV29-1 and TRBJ1-1; D unresolved. Trimming removed 4 bases at V and 4 bases at J, with 7 bases between. CDR1 is SQVTM and CDR2 is ANQGSEA in the germline V gene. The CDR3 length is 11 residues. In nucleotides, the CDR3 is TGCAGCGTTGTCCGGGCCACTGAAGCTTTCTTT. Translating gives CSVVRATEAFF.

Judged by abundance, this clone is medium-sized (0.01 to 0.1%). The rearrangement joins TRBV6-1 to TRBJ2-7; 7 bases are a match to TRBD2. CDR1 and CDR2 (germline): MNHNS, SASEGT. The CDR3 is 12 amino acids. J gave up 3 bases and V 7 bases, and 3 bases lay outside the gene matches. The DNA of the CDR3 is TGTGCCAGCACACGGGACTACTACGAGCAGTACTTC. It yields the protein CASTRDYYEQYF.

The J gene is TRBJ2-3, the V gene TRBV4-2; maybe TRBD2 (7 bases). CDR1 is LGHNA, CDR2 YNFKEQ, per germline. Deletions cut 3 bases from V and 1 base from J, with 14 bases between. The CDR3 has 16 amino acids. CDR3 sequence reads: CASSQTGGARTDTQYF. The CDR3 nucleotides read TGTGCCAGCAGCCAGACGGGGGGCGCCCGCACAGATACGCAGTATTTT.

The J gene is TRBJ2-3, the V gene TRBV4-1; 7 bases map to TRBD1. The germline CDR1 and CDR2 sequences are MGHRA and YSYEKL. After removal of 5 bases from V and 2 bases from J, the junction contained 10 bases not matched to a gene. The CDR3 totals 16 residues. CDR3 loop: CASSEKTGPLTDTQYF. CDR3 coding DNA: TGCGCCAGCAGCGAAAAGACAGGGCCCCTCACAGATACGCAGTATTTT.

This chain joins TRBV7-9 and TRBJ1-5, with no clear D. The CDR3 runs to 12 residues. Germline V CDR1 and CDR2: SEHNR, FQNEAQ (reference sequence). V lost 1 base and J 5 bases, leaving 3 bases between the germline ends. Written as DNA, the CDR3 is TGTGCCAGCAGCTTAGTGGATCAGCCCCAGCATTTT. Amino acid sequence: CASSLVDQPQHF. The full variable domain, rest sourced from reference TRBV7-9 and TRBJ1-5, is DTGVSQNPRHKITKRGQNVTFRCDPISEHNRLYWYRQTLGQGPEFLTYFQNEAQLEKSRLLSDRFSAERPKGSFSTLEIQRTEQGDSAMYLCASSLVDQPQHFGDGTRLSIL.

Here the CDR3 reads CASSSRTGGGGTQYF. The CDR3 DNA reads TGTGCCAGCAGCAGCCGGACAGGGGGCGGGGGGACCCAGTACTTC. The rearrangement joins TRBV5-4 to TRBJ2-5, with 11 bases lining up with TRBD1. J was trimmed by 7 bases and V by 4 bases; bases with no gene match: 9. The CDR3 consists of 15 residues. The germline V gene has CDR1 SGHNT and CDR2 YYREEE (reference sequence). The complete variable domain, with remaining parts taken from reference TRBV5-4 and TRBJ2-5, reads ETGVTQSPTHLIKTRGQQVTLRCSSQSGHNTVSWYQQALGQGPQFIFQYYREEENGRGNFPPRFSGLQFPNYSSELNVNALELDDSALYLCASSSRTGGGGTQYFGPGTRLLVL.

This chain connects TRBV4-2 to TRBJ2-6; 10 bases agree with TRBD1. The CDR3 has 21 amino acids. Trimming at V came to 2 bases and at J to 1 base, leaving 14 bases not matched to a gene. CDR1 LGHNA and CDR2 YNFKEQ come from the germline V gene. CDR3 sequence reads: CASSQYNRGTGVLSGANVLTF. The CDR3 DNA reads TGTGCCAGCAGCCAATATAATCGCGGGACAGGGGTTTTATCTGGGGCCAACGTCCTGACTTTC.

This chain links TRBV5-1 with TRBJ2-3; 7 bases are a match to TRBD1. From germline, CDR1 is SGHRS and CDR2 YFSETQ. The CDR3 spans 15 residues. The J segment lost 4 bases and the V segment lost 4 bases, leaving 9 bases of the junction unmatched. CDR3 amino acids: CASSQGVGDADTQYF. Here the CDR3 DNA reads TGCGCCAGCAGCCAGGGGGTGGGGGACGCAGATACGCAGTATTTT. Supplemented by reference TRBV5-1 and TRBJ2-3, the full variable domain reads KAGVTQTPRYLIKTRGQQVTLSCSPISGHRSVSWYQQTPGQGLQFLFEYFSETQRNKGNFPGRFSGRQFSNSRSEMNVSTLELGDSALYLCASSQGVGDADTQYFGPGTRLTVL.

The J gene is TRBJ2-7, the V gene TRBV6-1, with TRBD2 matching 9 bases. Germline V gene data show CDR1 as MNHNS and CDR2 as SASEGT. V lost 4 bases and J lost 3; bases outside the gene matches: 4. This CDR3 spans 14 amino acids. The CDR3 sequence is CASSVSGGGYEQYF. The CDR3 region has the DNA TGTGCCAGCAGTGTTAGCGGGGGAGGCTACGAGCAGTACTTC.

The chain has TRBV2 and TRBJ2-3; tentative D call: TRBD1 (6 bases). Germline CDR1 and CDR2: SNHLY and FYNNEI. Trimming left V 2 bases short and J 1 base short, with 10 bases between. This CDR3 region has 15 residues. CDR3 DNA sequence: TGTGCCAGCAGTGAACAAGCAGGGGGCACAGATACGCAGTATTTT. It codes for CASSEQAGGTDTQYF.

This clone was detected once. The V call is TRBV27, the J call TRBJ1-2, with TRBD1 identical over 9 bases. This CDR3 region has 14 residues. CDR1 and CDR2 from the germline V gene are MNHEY and SMNVEV (reference sequence). J lost 7 bases, V lost 4 bases, and 7 bases had no gene match. The DNA of the CDR3 is TGTGCCAGCAGTTCCGGGGACAGGGACCCTGGCTACACCTTC. The encoded protein is CASSSGDRDPGYTF.